Listed here are 17 T cell receptor beta chains from one sample, sequenced in a study of somatic mutations in cytotoxic T cells in rheumatoid arthritis. This table comes from immunoSEQ multiplex PCR, and its TCRdb copy is limited to in-frame clones, with some not included. The sample lists around 23,000 clones, 70% to 80% seen once, with approximately 9.4% in the top ten. The sequenced material came from CD8+ T cells sorted from blood. These receptors were collected from a woman aged 18-29 years in good health.

The chain uses TRBV7-9 and TRBJ2-7; 7 nucleotides line up with TRBD2. Germline V gives CDR1 SEHNR, CDR2 FQNEAQ (reference sequence). Germline trimming cut 8 bases from V and 4 bases from J; bases unmatched to any gene: 8. The CDR3 contains 13 residues. CDR3 bases: TGTGCCAGCGGGGCGGGAGACGCTTACGAGCAGTACTTC. Translated, it gives CASGAGDAYEQYF.

This clone has only a few counts. The J gene is TRBJ2-3, the V gene TRBV4-2; 11 nucleotides line up with TRBD2. Germline-derived CDR1 and CDR2 are LGHNA and YNFKEQ. With V trimmed by 4 bases and J by 9 bases, 9 bases remained unmatched. This CDR3 comprises 15 residues. The CDR3 loop reads CASSPGLAASITQYF. In DNA form, the CDR3 reads TGTGCCAGCAGCCCGGGACTAGCGGCCTCGATAACGCAGTATTTT.

V usage is TRBV9 and J usage is TRBJ1-1, with D possibly TRBD1 on 6 matching bases. Per the germline V gene, CDR1 is SGDLS and CDR2 is YYNGEE. This CDR3 is built from 16 residues. The V end was cut by 4 bases, the J end by 4 bases, with 20 bases between. This chain's CDR3 is CASSPSYRAGGTEAFF. The CDR3 DNA reads as TGTGCCAGCAGCCCCTCCTACAGGGCGGGGGGCACTGAAGCTTTCTTT.

A single count supports this clone. The chain joins TRBV5-6 to TRBJ1-1; weak D call: TRBD1 (6 bases). CDR3 length equals 13 residues. CDR1 and CDR2 (germline): SGHDT, YYEEEE. Trimming stripped 0 bases from V and 4 bases from J, with 7 bases between. CDR3 residues: CASSLEGGTEAFF. CDR3 bases: TGTGCCAGCAGCTTGGAGGGGGGCACTGAAGCTTTCTTT.

J is TRBJ2-3 and V is TRBV5-4; TRBD1 or TRBD2 may be the D gene (5 bases each). The germline V and J ends were trimmed by 0 bases and 5 bases, with 16 bases remaining between them. Germline values: CDR1 SGHNT, CDR2 YYREEE (reference sequence). The CDR3 loop spans 16 amino acids. Here the CDR3 reads CASSLETGRVEDTQYF. DNA for the CDR3: TGTGCCAGCAGCTTGGAGACGGGGCGTGTGGAAGATACGCAGTATTTT. Full variable domain (rest looked up from reference TRBV5-4 and TRBJ2-3): ETGVTQSPTHLIKTRGQQVTLRCSSQSGHNTVSWYQQALGQGPQFIFQYYREEENGRGNFPPRFSGLQFPNYSSELNVNALELDDSALYLCASSLETGRVEDTQYFGPGTRLTVL.

The rearrangement joins TRBV7-9 to TRBJ2-1, with D possibly being TRBD2 (5 bases). This CDR3 region has 14 residues. From germline, CDR1 is SEHNR and CDR2 FQNEAQ (reference sequence). V was clipped by 1 base and J by 8 bases, with 12 bases between them. This CDR3 reads CASSLERELDEQFF. DNA of the CDR3: TGTGCCAGCAGCTTAGAACGAGAACTAGATGAGCAGTTCTTC.

The rearrangement links TRBV5-6 to TRBJ2-7, with D perhaps TRBD2 (5 bases). Germline V lookup: CDR1 SGHDT, CDR2 YYEEEE. The length of the CDR3 is 16 residues. V lost 1 base and J 2 bases, leaving 16 bases between the germline ends. The CDR3 loop reads CASSLLMGAVAYEQYF. CDR3 sequence (DNA): TGTGCCAGCAGCTTGTTAATGGGAGCCGTGGCCTACGAGCAGTACTTC.

A single count supports this clone. At the DNA level, this CDR3 is encoded by other sequences in the same sample as well. V is TRBV4-1 and J is TRBJ1-1; 9 positions match TRBD1. Trimming took 1 base from V and 1 from J; bases not matched to a gene: 4. The length of the CDR3 is 16 residues. Germline loops: CDR1 MGHRA, CDR2 YSYEKL. The CDR3 spells CASSQVTGGSNTEAFF. CDR3 sequence (DNA): TGCGCCAGCAGCCAAGTAACAGGGGGCTCGAACACTGAAGCTTTCTTT.

The chain links TRBV15 to TRBJ2-1; TRBD1 matches at 7 bases. The CDR3 runs 15 residues. The trim removed 6 bases at V and 0 bases at J, leaving 5 bases unmatched. Germline lookup yields CDR1 LNHNV and CDR2 YYDKDF (reference sequence). CDR3 loop: CATSPGGGSYNEQFF. CDR3 DNA: TGTGCCACCAGTCCAGGGGGTGGCTCCTACAATGAGCAGTTCTTC.

This clone came up a few times. The chain links TRBV28 to TRBJ2-2, with 9 positions matching TRBD2. With V trimmed by 1 base and J by 6 bases, 3 bases remained unmatched. CDR3 size: 15 residues. Germline V lookup: CDR1 MDHEN, CDR2 SYDVKM. The CDR3 loop is CASSLLAGAAGELFF. CDR3 coding DNA: TGTGCCAGCAGTTTATTAGCGGGAGCTGCCGGGGAGCTGTTTTTT. The full variable domain, rest sourced from reference TRBV28 and TRBJ2-2, is DVKVTQSSRYLVKRTGEKVFLECVQDMDHENMFWYRQDPGLGLRLIYFSYDVKMKEKGDIPEGYSVSREKKERFSLILESASTNQTSMYLCASSLLAGAAGELFFGEGSRLTVL.

The chain recombines TRBV15 with TRBJ2-2, with no clear D. Trimming pared 1 base from V and 4 bases from J, leaving 10 bases between. This CDR3 is 15 amino acids long. Germline loops: CDR1 LNHNV, CDR2 YYDKDF (reference sequence). CDR3 protein: CATSRGPMGTGELFF. DNA for the CDR3: TGTGCCACCAGCAGAGGGCCCATGGGCACCGGGGAGCTGTTTTTT.

The chain has TRBV14 and TRBJ2-7, with D uncertain. Germline-derived CDR1 and CDR2 are SGHDN and FVKESK. This CDR3 spans 16 amino acids. Trimming stripped 0 bases from V and 2 bases from J, with 14 bases between. The CDR3: CASSQDPGSAAYEQYF. The CDR3 DNA is TGTGCCAGCAGCCAAGATCCTGGGTCAGCAGCCTACGAGCAGTACTTC.

The J gene is TRBJ1-2, the V gene TRBV4-1; D remains ambiguous. CDR3 length equals 15 residues. The V end lost 0 bases, the J end lost 4 bases, and 12 bases lay between the germline ends. Germline values: CDR1 MGHRA, CDR2 YSYEKL. The CDR3 loop reads CASSQEWSGFYGYTF. Here the CDR3 DNA reads TGCGCCAGCAGCCAAGAATGGTCAGGCTTCTATGGCTACACCTTC.

The gene calls are TRBV19 and TRBJ2-2, with 7 bases that match TRBD1. Germline V gene lookup returns CDR1 LNHDA and CDR2 SQIVND (reference sequence). There are 14 residues in the CDR3. V lost 6 bases, J lost 7 bases, and 8 bases stayed unmatched. CDR3 sequence reads: CASSTDRVVGELFF. CDR3 in DNA: TGTGCCAGTAGCACTGACAGGGTAGTCGGGGAGCTGTTTTTT.

This clone was seen once. This chain uses TRBV28 with TRBJ2-3; possible D gene TRBD2, 5 bases. The CDR3 runs to 15 residues. Germline lookup yields CDR1 MDHEN and CDR2 SYDVKM. Deletions cut 8 bases from V and 4 bases from J, with 19 bases between. CDR3 sequence reads: CASSKPGVASDTQYF. CDR3 DNA: TGTGCCAGCTCGAAACCCGGGGTAGCGTCAGATACGCAGTATTTT.

The chain combines TRBV2 with TRBJ2-1; D may be TRBD2 (6 bases). The CDR3 is 15 residues long. Germline V gives CDR1 SNHLY, CDR2 FYNNEI. The germline V and J ends were trimmed by 6 bases and 1 base, with 13 bases remaining between them. This CDR3 is CASRQTSDSYNEQFF. The DNA for the CDR3 is TGTGCCAGCAGGCAGACTAGTGATTCCTACAATGAGCAGTTCTTC.

This clone appeared a single time. The rearrangement uses TRBV28 and TRBJ2-5; D is ambiguous. The CDR3 has 13 amino acids. Germline V gives CDR1 MDHEN, CDR2 SYDVKM. Trimming removed 2 bases from V and 4 bases from J, with 8 bases in between. The DNA for the CDR3 is TGTGCCAGCAGTTTAACCCCTCGAGAGACCCAGTACTTC. As protein: CASSLTPRETQYF.